The T cell receptor (beta chain) described here comes from a study of graft-versus-host responses after intestinal transplantation. Study-wide points: In patients with graft-donor T cell macrochimerism, allograft graft-versus-host to host-versus-graft clonal ratios were high.

Sequencing used immunoSEQ multiplex PCR; TCRdb keeps in-frame clones, though not all of them. Here the sample spans about 120,000 clones, 90% to 95% being singletons. Comments on this clone: What it binds is not known.

Trimming removed 3 bases from V and 4 bases from J; junction bases left unmatched: 9. CDR1 SQVTM and CDR2 ANQGSEA come from the germline V gene. This CDR3 is built from 15 residues. The chain has TRBV29-1 and TRBJ2-3; 8 nucleotides agree with TRBD2. This clonotype was sampled from a human donor who received an intestinal transplant. The sample here was unstimulated CD8+ T cells sorted from spleen or lymph node cells, taken before intestinal transplant. This CDR3 is CSVDGGSGIADTQYF. CDR3 coding DNA: TGCAGCGTTGATGGCGGTAGCGGGATCGCAGATACGCAGTATTTT.